This TCR beta chain came from a study of post-analysis software for immune sequencing data. The study, taken as a whole, reports: When patients were compared with controls, 4 or 5 TRBV segments were more frequent, TRBV5-6, TRBV5-1 and TRBV20-1 among them.

Libraries were made from TCR beta cDNA, and they carried unique molecular identifiers. From the PCR reads, TCRdb called clonotypes with MiXCR, one entry per CDR3 protein. The sample carries roughly 600,000 distinct CDR3 sequences, 44% recorded once. With respect to this clonotype: The antigen is not known. Because the CDR3's place on the DNA is in doubt, the DNA is left out and the CDR3 is given as listed by TCRdb.

The CDR3 totals 14 residues, both ends included. This clonotype was obtained from a girl aged 10 to 17 with multiple sclerosis. The V gene is TRBV12-3 or TRBV12-4, the J gene TRBJ2-3; TRBD1 reflects the table's D call only, with no check against the DNA. The specimen sequenced was blood. CDR3 sequence reads: CASKVGQGADTEYF.